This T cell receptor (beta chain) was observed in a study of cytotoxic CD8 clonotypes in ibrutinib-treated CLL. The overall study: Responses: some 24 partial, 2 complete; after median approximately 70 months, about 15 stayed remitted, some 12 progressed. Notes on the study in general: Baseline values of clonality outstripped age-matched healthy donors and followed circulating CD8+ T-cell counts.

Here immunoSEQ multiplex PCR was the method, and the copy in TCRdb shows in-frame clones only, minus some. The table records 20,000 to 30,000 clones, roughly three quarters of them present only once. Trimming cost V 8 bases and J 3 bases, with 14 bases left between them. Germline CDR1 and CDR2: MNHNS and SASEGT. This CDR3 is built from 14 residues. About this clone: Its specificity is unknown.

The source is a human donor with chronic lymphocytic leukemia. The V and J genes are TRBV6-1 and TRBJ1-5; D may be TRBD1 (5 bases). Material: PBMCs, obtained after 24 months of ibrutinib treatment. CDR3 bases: TGTGCCAGCGGAAACACAGGTATCAATCAGCCCCAGCATTTT. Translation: CASGNTGINQPQHF.